The 21 T cell receptor beta chains below were found in one sample sequenced in a study of blood T cell repertoires in COVID-19. The protocol was immunoSEQ multiplex PCR, while the TCRdb copy is restricted to in-frame clones and leaves out a portion. The data hold roughly 120,000 clones, with 85% observed a single time. The sequenced sample consisted of peripheral blood. Receptors were obtained from a human donor in a cohort sampled during active COVID-19.

The chain joins TRBV6-6 to TRBJ1-2, with TRBD1 matching 10 bases. V gave up 2 bases and J gave up 4 bases; unmatched junction bases: 7. CDR3 length equals 16 residues. Looked up from germline, CDR1 is MNHNY and CDR2 is SVGAGI (reference sequence). The CDR3 sequence: CASSYAGTGESYGYTF. The CDR3 region has the DNA TGTGCCAGCAGTTACGCCGGGACAGGGGAGTCCTATGGCTACACCTTC.

The chain carries TRBV5-6 and TRBJ1-5; 10 nucleotides line up with TRBD1. The CDR3 covers 15 residues. CDR1 and CDR2 (germline): SGHDT, YYEEEE. J was trimmed by 7 bases and V by 1 base; bases with no gene match: 5. CDR3 sequence reads: CASSLRQGAGQPQHF. The CDR3 DNA follows: TGTGCCAGCAGCTTGAGACAGGGGGCTGGACAGCCCCAGCATTTT.

The chain joins TRBV5-4 to TRBJ2-3; 9 bases align to TRBD2. V trimming: 4 bases; J trimming: 2 bases; junction bases outside the gene matches: 14. The germline V gene has CDR1 SGHNT and CDR2 YYREEE (reference sequence). The CDR3 is made up of 18 amino acids. The CDR3 coding sequence is TGTGCCAGCAGCCCGGAGGTAGCGGGGGCCTCTGACACAGATACGCAGTATTTT. Translation: CASSPEVAGASDTDTQYF.

The chain carries TRBV7-2 and TRBJ2-7, with TRBD1 matching 7 bases. Germline CDR1 and CDR2: SGHTA and FQGNSA. J lost 6 bases, V lost 1 base, and 15 bases had no gene match. The CDR3 has 17 residues. CDR3 in DNA: TGTGCCAGCAGCTTAGGGTCGGGTTACAGGGGAGCCGCCGAGCAGTACTTC. It translates to CASSLGSGYRGAAEQYF.

This sequence joins TRBV20-1 and TRBJ1-5; the D gene is possibly TRBD1 (6 bases). Germline CDR1 is DFQATT and CDR2 is SNEGSKA (reference sequence). The V gene lost 3 bases and the J gene lost 5 bases, with 17 bases spanning the gap. This CDR3 region has 15 residues. CDR3 DNA sequence: TGCAGTGCTAGTTGGCAGGGGAAGTCGGATCAGCCCCAGCATTTT. It yields the protein CSASWQGKSDQPQHF.

This sequence joins TRBV6-2 or TRBV6-3 and TRBJ2-2; 12 bases match TRBD1. Germline CDR1 reads MNHEY; CDR2 reads SVGEGT. CDR3 size: 19 residues. V dropped 4 bases and J dropped 0; count of bases not matched to a gene: 9. The CDR3 nucleotides are TGTGCCAGCAGTTCCCGGGACAGGGGGCTATGGGCGAACACCGGGGAGCTGTTTTTT. Its protein product is CASSSRDRGLWANTGELFF.

This chain uses TRBV3-1 (or the pseudogene TRBV3-2) with TRBJ1-1; D call uncertain. This CDR3 comprises 14 residues. CDR1 and CDR2 from the germline V gene are LGHDT and YNNKEL (reference sequence). The germline V and J ends were trimmed by 4 bases and 1 base, with 10 bases remaining between them. CDR3 nucleotide sequence: TGTGCCAGCAGCCGAGGTCTCAAGAACACTGAAGCTTTCTTT. Translated: CASSRGLKNTEAFF.

The CDR3 nucleotides are TGTGCCAGCAGTGAAGCGGTGGGGACAGGGTACGAGCAGTACTTC. It translates to CASSEAVGTGYEQYF. This chain uses TRBV6-1 with TRBJ2-7; 9 positions agree with TRBD1. The junction had 4 bases not matched to a gene; V was cut back by 0 bases and J by 4 bases. Germline CDR1 reads MNHNS; CDR2 reads SASEGT. This CDR3 is 15 amino acids long.

V and J are TRBV15 and TRBJ2-1, with TRBD2 matching 12 bases. V was clipped by 4 bases and J by 5 bases; unmatched bases: 3. Germline-derived CDR1 and CDR2 are LNHNV and YYDKDF (reference sequence). The CDR3 loop spans 15 amino acids. The DNA of the CDR3 is TGTGCCACCAGCAACCGGACTAGCGGGAACAATGAGCAGTTCTTC. As protein: CATSNRTSGNNEQFF.

The chain has TRBV12-3 or TRBV12-4 and TRBJ1-5; TRBD1 is a possible D gene (5 bases). Trimming took 2 bases from V and 5 from J, leaving 7 bases between them. This CDR3 has 13 amino acids. The CDR3 is CASSLPGYQPQHF. CDR3 in DNA: TGTGCCAGCAGTTTACCAGGGTATCAGCCCCAGCATTTT.

The V and J genes are TRBV30 and TRBJ1-1, with D uncertain. Germline V gene sequence: CDR1 GTSNPN, CDR2 SVGIG (reference sequence). Trimming took 3 bases from V and 0 from J, leaving 8 bases between them. CDR3 size: 13 residues. The CDR3 loop reads CAWRAQMNTEAFF. DNA for the CDR3: TGTGCCTGGAGAGCGCAGATGAACACTGAAGCTTTCTTT.

The chain recombines TRBV6-4 with TRBJ2-3; D is unresolved. Looked up from germline, CDR1 is MRHNA and CDR2 is SNTAGT. The ends were cut back, 0 bases at V and 2 bases at J, with 6 bases in the middle. The CDR3 runs to 14 residues. The CDR3: CASSDSDFTDTQYF. As DNA, the CDR3 is TGTGCCAGCAGTGACTCAGACTTCACAGATACGCAGTATTTT.

This clone was found a few times. The chain combines TRBV9 with TRBJ1-1; D is unresolved. This CDR3 is built from 14 residues. Germline V CDR1 and CDR2: SGDLS, YYNGEE. V lost 0 bases to trimming and J lost 1 base, with 7 bases between them. CDR3 sequence (DNA): TGTGCCAGCAGCGTAGATTCAGGGAACACTGAAGCTTTCTTT. Translation gives CASSVDSGNTEAFF.

The chain combines TRBV6-5 with TRBJ1-1; D gene unclear. Germline CDR1 and CDR2: MNHEY and SVGAGI. The CDR3 is made up of 14 amino acids. Deletions cut 5 bases from V and 0 bases from J, with 10 bases between. The CDR3 DNA reads TGTGCCAGCAGTATTAGGGAGATGAACACTGAAGCTTTCTTT. Its translation is CASSIREMNTEAFF.

The V gene is TRBV7-9, the J gene TRBJ2-1; no clear D. V lost 5 bases, J lost 6 bases, and 17 bases lay in between. The CDR3 sequence is 15 residues long. Germline CDR1 and CDR2: SEHNR and FQNEAQ (reference sequence). CDR3 nucleotides: TGTGCCAGCAGCCCTAGAACTGGTTCGTCCAATGAGCAGTTCTTC. It yields the protein CASSPRTGSSNEQFF.

The rearrangement links TRBV24-1 to TRBJ2-3; TRBD1 aligns across 8 bases. The CDR3 extends over 16 amino acids. The J segment lost 3 bases and the V segment lost 5 bases, leaving 9 bases of the junction unmatched. Germline CDR1 is KGHDR and CDR2 is SFDVKD. The CDR3 spells CATSAGQGSVTDTQYF. CDR3 DNA sequence: TGTGCCACCAGTGCCGGACAGGGAAGTGTGACAGATACGCAGTATTTT.

This clone has a handful of counts. The chain carries TRBV7-9 and TRBJ2-3, with TRBD2 matching 8 bases. V dropped 4 bases and J dropped 3; count of bases not matched to a gene: 6. The length of the CDR3 is 15 residues. Germline loops: CDR1 SEHNR, CDR2 FQNEAQ (reference sequence). CDR3 coding DNA: TGTGCCAGCAGCTCCCCCAGCGGGGGAACAGATACGCAGTATTTT. Its protein is CASSSPSGGTDTQYF.

The CDR3 bases are TGTGCCAGCAGCCCATCGACGGGGGGGATGCGCAATGAGCAGTTCTTC. Protein product: CASSPSTGGMRNEQFF. The chain joins TRBV5-8 to TRBJ2-1; TRBD2 agrees at 8 bases. The CDR3 is made up of 16 amino acids. The V and J ends lost 4 bases and 6 bases, in that order; junction bases with no gene match: 12. In germline, CDR1 is SGHTS, CDR2 YDEGEE.

The chain carries TRBV6-6 and TRBJ2-5, with 10 bases identical to TRBD1. V lost 1 base, J lost 7 bases, and 6 bases stayed unmatched. Germline CDR1 is MNHNY and CDR2 is SVGAGI (reference sequence). CDR3 length: 15 amino acids. CDR3: CASSYFGTGEVTQYF. CDR3 coding DNA: TGTGCCAGCAGTTACTTCGGGACAGGGGAGGTGACCCAGTACTTC.

The chain recombines TRBV19 with TRBJ1-1; unclear D gene. V was trimmed by 1 base and J by 4 bases, leaving 7 bases between them. CDR1 LNHDA and CDR2 SQIVND come from the germline V gene (reference sequence). The CDR3 extends over 13 amino acids. The CDR3 nucleotides read TGTGCCAGTAGTATAGTGGTCGGCACTGAAGCTTTCTTT. This encodes CASSIVVGTEAFF.

This chain connects TRBV21-1 to TRBJ2-4; TRBD1 is taken as the D call from the table, unchecked against the DNA. TRBV21-1 is an annotated pseudogene. This CDR3 spans 18 amino acids. The CDR3 loop reads CASSKDGQAILAKNIQYF. DNA of the CDR3: TGTGCCAGCAGCAAAGACGGACAGGCGATACTAGCCAAAAACATTCAGTACTTC.